Shown below are 19 T cell receptor beta chains from a single sample sequenced in a study of OX40 agonist ivuxolimab in advanced cancers. Assay used: immunoSEQ multiplex PCR; TCRdb lists only in-frame clones, some missing. The repertoire has around 62,000 clones, 65% to 90% of them found once; the top ten carry 1.5% to 2%. Specimen: CD4+ or CD8+ T cells sorted from blood, collected in a trial of the OX40 agonist ivuxolimab. These receptors were obtained from an adult with an advanced solid tumor such as melanoma, head and neck, liver or kidney cancer.

The V and J genes are TRBV5-6 and TRBJ1-1, with a possible D match to TRBD1 (6 bases). The germline V gene encodes CDR1 SGHDT and CDR2 YYEEEE. Trimming shortened V by 0 bases and J by 1 base, and 10 bases separated the two germline ends. CDR3 size: 15 residues. CDR3 coding DNA: TGTGCCAGCAGCTTGGAACAGGGACAGAACACTGAAGCTTTCTTT. Amino acid sequence: CASSLEQGQNTEAFF.

The V call is TRBV13, the J call TRBJ2-1; TRBD2 agrees at 13 bases. Germline lookup yields CDR1 PRHDT and CDR2 FYEKMQ (reference sequence). The CDR3 runs 15 residues. V shed 5 bases and J 12 bases; nucleotides not matched to a gene: 10. The chain's CDR3 is CASSGTSGRGLGQFF. The DNA for the CDR3 is TGTGCCAGCAGCGGCACTAGCGGGAGGGGATTAGGGCAGTTCTTC.

The chain carries TRBV2 and TRBJ2-7, with TRBD1 identical over 8 bases. The trim removed 7 bases at V and 1 base at J, leaving 6 bases unmatched. The CDR3 contains 14 residues. Germline CDR1 SNHLY, CDR2 FYNNEI. The CDR3: CASTDGQGSYEQYF. The CDR3, as DNA: TGTGCCAGCACTGACGGACAGGGTTCCTACGAGCAGTACTTC.

V and J are TRBV6-1 and TRBJ2-5; 9 nucleotides line up with TRBD2. Germline CDR1 is MNHNS and CDR2 is SASEGT. With V trimmed by 3 bases and J by 4 bases, 6 bases remained unmatched. This CDR3 has 15 residues. This CDR3 reads CASSENVLAGETQYF. CDR3 nucleotide sequence: TGTGCCAGCAGTGAGAATGTACTAGCGGGAGAGACCCAGTACTTC.

The V gene is TRBV5-1, the J gene TRBJ1-3, with 7 bases matching TRBD1. Trimming removed 0 bases from V and 0 bases from J; junction bases left unmatched: 6. The CDR3 contains 17 residues. Germline V gene lookup returns CDR1 SGHRS and CDR2 YFSETQ. The CDR3 DNA reads as TGCGCCAGCAGCTTGGCAGGGACAGCCGGCTCTGGAAACACCATATATTTT. Translation: CASSLAGTAGSGNTIYF.

This clone has only a few counts. The V and J genes are TRBV2 and TRBJ1-2, with a tentative D call TRBD1 (5 bases). The CDR3 sequence is 15 residues long. Trimming pared 4 bases from V and 0 bases from J, leaving 12 bases between. Per the germline V gene, CDR1 is SNHLY and CDR2 is FYNNEI. CDR3 residues: CASSGDGRANYGYTF. The CDR3 bases are TGTGCCAGCAGTGGGGACGGCCGGGCTAACTATGGCTACACCTTC.

The chain uses TRBV15 and TRBJ2-7; unclear D gene. Germline CDR1 reads LNHNV; CDR2 reads YYDKDF (reference sequence). This CDR3 spans 13 amino acids. V gave up 2 bases and J gave up 1 base, with 6 bases separating them. As DNA, the CDR3 is TGTGCCACCAGCAGATGGGAATCCTACGAGCAGTACTTC. It specifies CATSRWESYEQYF.

The chain carries TRBV5-4 and TRBJ2-1; 9 positions match TRBD2. The ends lost 0 bases at V and 6 bases at J; junction bases unmatched: 4. This CDR3 has 15 residues. Germline V gives CDR1 SGHNT, CDR2 YYREEE (reference sequence). CDR3 nucleotides: TGTGCCAGCAGCTTGGGGAGCGGGGGGCCCAATGAGCAGTTCTTC. It specifies CASSLGSGGPNEQFF. Using reference TRBV5-4 and TRBJ2-1 for the parts outside the CDR3, the full variable domain is ETGVTQSPTHLIKTRGQQVTLRCSSQSGHNTVSWYQQALGQGPQFIFQYYREEENGRGNFPPRFSGLQFPNYSSELNVNALELDDSALYLCASSLGSGGPNEQFFGPGTRLTVL.

The chain has TRBV7-9 and TRBJ1-2; D is unclear. Germline assignment: CDR1 SEHNR and CDR2 FQNEAQ (reference sequence). This CDR3 is 13 amino acids long. Trimming cost V 5 bases and J 0 bases, with 7 bases left between them. CDR3 nucleotide sequence: TGTGCCAGCAGCCAGACATCTAACTATGGCTACACCTTC. Translation gives CASSQTSNYGYTF.

As to this clone: One end of the junction does not line up with germline, which may come from a read error. V usage is TRBV7-9 and J usage is TRBJ1-3, with 9 nucleotides matching TRBD1. This CDR3 region has 14 residues. From germline, CDR1 is SEHNR and CDR2 FQNEAQ (reference sequence). DNA for the CDR3: TGTGCCAGCAGGGGACAGGGCTCTGGGAACACCATATATTTT. Its protein is CASRGQGSGNTIYF.

The CDR3 is CAWIIRTGGSYGYTF. CDR3 coding DNA: TGTGCCTGGATTATAAGGACAGGGGGATCTTATGGCTACACCTTC. V and J are TRBV30 and TRBJ1-2; 10 bases match TRBD1. Per the germline V gene, CDR1 is GTSNPN and CDR2 is SVGIG (reference sequence). The V segment lost 4 bases and the J segment 5 bases; nucleotides outside the gene matches: 10. The CDR3 is 15 residues long.

The chain is built from TRBV21-1 and TRBJ2-1; TRBD2, the table's D call, lacks a check against the DNA. TRBV21-1 has pseudogene status. The CDR3 contains 19 residues. Written as DNA, the CDR3 is TGTGCCAGCAGCAAAGTGAAGGGGTGCGGGACGAGCACTTACAATGAGCAGTTCTTC. Translated: CASSKVKGCGTSTYNEQFF.

In its sample, this clone was seen once. CDR3 residues: CASSLGLADDYEQYF. CDR3 sequence (DNA): TGTGCCAGCAGCTTGGGGTTAGCGGACGACTACGAGCAGTACTTC. The chain links TRBV5-4 to TRBJ2-7; weak D call: TRBD2 (6 bases). Per germline, CDR1 SGHNT and CDR2 YYREEE (reference sequence). The V end was cut by 0 bases, the J end by 3 bases, with 13 bases between. The CDR3 is 15 residues long.

V is TRBV4-3 and J is TRBJ1-5; no clear D gene. CDR1 and CDR2 from the germline V gene are LGHNA and YSLEER. The CDR3 is 17 amino acids. Trimming cost V 0 bases and J 3 bases, with 15 bases left between them. CDR3 sequence: CASSQDISGTFNQPQHF. The CDR3, as DNA: TGCGCCAGCAGCCAAGATATATCGGGTACTTTCAATCAGCCCCAGCATTTT.

The chain combines TRBV4-3 with TRBJ2-3; possibly TRBD1 for D (5 bases). The V end was cut by 5 bases, the J end by 1 base, with 10 bases between. CDR1 LGHNA and CDR2 YSLEER come from the germline V gene. CDR3 size: 14 residues. CDR3 DNA sequence: TGCGCCAGCAGCTGGGGCGCGGGCACAGATACGCAGTATTTT. It is translated as CASSWGAGTDTQYF.

The chain combines TRBV10-3 with TRBJ1-2; D unclear. Trimming left V 2 bases short and J 8 bases short, with 18 bases between. Germline V gene sequence: CDR1 ENHRY, CDR2 SYGVKD. The CDR3 length is 15 residues. The CDR3 DNA follows: TGTGCCATCAGTGAGGGAAAGGCTTCGGAAGGCGGCTACACCTTC. Its protein is CAISEGKASEGGYTF.

The V call is TRBV2, the J call TRBJ2-5; 9 positions match TRBD1. TRBJ2-7 matches the DNA end more closely, so the J call is doubtful. This CDR3 has 14 residues. Germline V lookup: CDR1 SNHLY, CDR2 FYNNEI. The CDR3 coding sequence is TGTGCCAGCAAGGGACAGGGAGGCTCCTACGAGCAGTACTTC. This encodes CASKGQGGSYEQYF.

The chain recombines TRBV7-9 with TRBJ2-1; 14 bases agree with TRBD2. From germline, CDR1 is SEHNR and CDR2 FQNEAQ (reference sequence). V was pared by 5 bases and J by 6 bases, with 6 bases of the junction left unmatched. The CDR3 contains 16 residues. CDR3 in amino acids: CASSNRGLAGVNEQFF. For the CDR3, the DNA is TGTGCCAGCAGCAACAGGGGACTAGCGGGAGTCAATGAGCAGTTCTTC.

V is TRBV18 and J is TRBJ1-4, with D hard to call. The germline V gene has CDR1 KGHSH and CDR2 LQKENI. V lost 0 bases to trimming and J lost 6 bases, with 11 bases between them. CDR3 length: 15 amino acids. CDR3 sequence (DNA): TGTGCCAGCTCACCACCCCCGGGGTTGGATGAAAAACTGTTTTTT. Amino acids: CASSPPPGLDEKLFF.